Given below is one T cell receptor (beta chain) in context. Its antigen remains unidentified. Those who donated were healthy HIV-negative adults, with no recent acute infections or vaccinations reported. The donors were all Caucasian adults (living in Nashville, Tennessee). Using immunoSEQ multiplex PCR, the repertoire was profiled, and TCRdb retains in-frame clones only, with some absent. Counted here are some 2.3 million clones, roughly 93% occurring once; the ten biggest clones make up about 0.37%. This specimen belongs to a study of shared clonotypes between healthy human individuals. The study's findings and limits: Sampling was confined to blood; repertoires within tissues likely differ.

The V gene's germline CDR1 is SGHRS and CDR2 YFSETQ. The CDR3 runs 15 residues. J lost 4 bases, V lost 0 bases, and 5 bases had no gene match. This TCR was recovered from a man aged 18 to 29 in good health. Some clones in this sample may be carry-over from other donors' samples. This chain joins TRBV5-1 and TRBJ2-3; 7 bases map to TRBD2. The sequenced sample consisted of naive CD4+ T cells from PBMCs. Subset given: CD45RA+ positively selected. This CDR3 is CASSLVTSQADTQYF. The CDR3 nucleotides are TGCGCCAGCAGCTTGGTGACTAGCCAGGCAGATACGCAGTATTTT.